These T cell receptor beta chains were read from a single sample in a study of CD4 T cells in relation to SARS-CoV-2 and coronaviruses. The assay was immunoSEQ multiplex PCR, and TCRdb's table has in-frame clones only and misses some. The table includes around 25,000 clones, less than 85% detected once. These receptors lack a known antigen. The material sequenced was CD4+ T cells from PBMCs, cultured in vitro. These receptors all come from a human donor in good health. CDR3s leave out the opening cysteine and the closing phenylalanine or tryptophan.

>TRBV5-4
ASSLSGANVLT
>TRBV18
ASSPQGSTTYEQY
>TRBV7-8
ASSPTPGPGNQPQH
>TRBV11-2
ASRHPGQGANYGYT
>TRBV18
ASSPFQDLRASYGYT
>TRBV7-2
ASSLVAGGGETQY
>TRBV19
ASTLGQGAVNEQF
>TRBV5-4
ASRPTVFDTGELF
>TRBV2
ASSERQTQY
>TRBV5-1
ASSLGGANNSPLH
>TRBV24-1
ATSEATGSLGYTGELF
>TRBV6-5
ASSYPGTEKAF
>TRBV6-6
ASSPRVRTARTSYNSPLH
>TRBV5-5
ASTSTGMNKETQY
>TRBV28
ASCRPPNYGYT
>TRBV19
ASSIEFGLWDTQY
>TRBV5-1
ASSLGDRAFYNEQF
>TRBV5-1
ASSVKQGALYEQY
>TRBV14
ASSPYMTGDNEQF
>TRBV7-9
ASSLGDRGLFSGANVLT
>TRBV6-5
ASSSGYGYT
>TRBV28
ASSLPGDTEAF
>TRBV4-2
ASSQADEQY
>TRBV5-1
ASNEGPDRDYGYT
>TRBV15
ATSSSRSGNTIY
>TRBV7-2
ASSSRTGGYT
>TRBV6-5
ASSPLSGATHEQY
>TRBV2
ASSVALGSYNEQF